The following is a T cell receptor (beta chain) sequence with its context. What it binds is unknown. TCR cDNA, made by 5'RACE template switching, carried an added universal primer site and UMIs. MiXCR, run by TCRdb on the 5' RACE reads, gives a single entry per CDR3 protein. In the table there are a few hundred thousand distinct CDR3 sequences, about a fifth of which are singletons. The sample comes from a study of T cells after yellow fever vaccination. Overall study context: Preparation of fractions with low cell numbers was performed using SMART-Seq v4 Ultra Low Input.

Overall study findings and caveats: Re-detected after boosting: most primary clones, almost 98% of CD4 and about 85% of CD8. One caveat is that FACS-sorted repertoires could contain abundant clonotypes contaminating from the bulk population.

Germline V gene sequence: CDR1 MNHEY, CDR2 SVGAGI. The CDR3 consists of 14 residues. Between the trimmed V and J ends, which lost 4 bases and 3 bases, there was a span of 13 bases. The sequence was collected from a man aged 30 to 39 who received the YFV17D yellow fever vaccine. The material sequenced was PBMCs, taken 15 days after the yellow fever booster vaccination. V usage is TRBV6-5 and J usage is TRBJ2-7, with D unclear. The CDR3 is CASSSPTANYEQYF. CDR3 nucleotide sequence: TGTGCCAGCAGTTCTCCTACAGCGAACTACGAGCAGTACTTC.